This is a list of T cell receptor beta chains from one sample in a study of CD8+CD57+ T cells in acquired aplastic anemia. TCRdb re-derived calls from the reads in MiXCR, one entry per CDR3 protein. The table records about 240,000 distinct CDR3 sequences, approximately 45% of them present only once. Sequenced: sorted CD4+, CD8+, or CD8+CD57+ T cells (not recorded which) from PBMCs. Receptors were obtained from a human donor with aplastic anemia. CDR3s include the opening cysteine and the closing phenylalanine or tryptophan. D genes are given only for firm matches. A row's size may be missing; if present it is once, few, many or a size class.

size: .; J: TRBJ2-3; D: .; V: TRBV5-1; CDR3: CASMSAGRTDTQYF; DNA: TGCGCCAGCATGTCGGCGGGGCGCACAGATACGCAGTATTTT
size: many; J: TRBJ1-1; D: .; V: TRBV28; CDR3: CAGRYDLNTEAFF; DNA: TGTGCCGGACGGTATGATCTGAACACTGAAGCTTTCTTT
size: .; J: TRBJ2-2; D: .; V: TRBV10-2; CDR3: CASKRDRDTGELFF; DNA: TGCGCCAGCAAAAGGGATAGGGACACCGGGGAGCTGTTTTTT
size: .; J: TRBJ1-6; D: .; V: TRBV12-3/TRBV12-4; CDR3: CASSLQAGSPLHF; DNA: TGTGCCAGCAGTTTACAGGCCGGGTCACCCCTCCACTTT
size: once; J: TRBJ2-1; D: .; V: TRBV25-1; CDR3: CASGPGGVDSSSYNEQFF; DNA: TGTGCCAGCGGACCAGGCGGAGTAGACTCAAGCTCCTACAATGAGCAGTTCTTC
size: once; J: TRBJ2-2; D: TRBD2; V: TRBV9; CDR3: CASSEYSGSPGELFF; DNA: TGTGCCAGCAGTGAATATAGCGGGAGTCCCGGGGAGCTGTTTTTT
size: .; J: TRBJ2-5; D: TRBD2; V: TRBV10-1; CDR3: CASSEIASGAQETQYF; DNA: TGCGCCAGCAGTGAGATAGCTAGCGGGGCTCAAGAGACCCAGTACTTC
size: many; J: TRBJ2-3; D: .; V: TRBV29-1; CDR3: CSVEGQITDTQYF; DNA: TGCAGCGTTGAAGGACAGATCACAGATACGCAGTATTTT
size: .; J: TRBJ2-7; D: .; V: TRBV20-1; CDR3: CSAPWDPGEQYF; DNA: TGCAGTGCTCCATGGGATCCGGGCGAGCAGTACTTC
size: .; J: TRBJ2-1; D: .; V: TRBV24-1; CDR3: CATSDLLSPGNNEQFF; DNA: TGTGCCACCAGTGATTTGCTTAGTCCAGGGAACAATGAGCAGTTCTTC
size: many; J: TRBJ2-3; D: TRBD2; V: TRBV10-3; CDR3: CAISSSGIPDTQYF; DNA: TGTGCCATCAGCTCTAGCGGGATCCCAGATACGCAGTATTTT
size: .; J: TRBJ1-4; D: .; V: TRBV19; CDR3: CASSIGGRTPNRGEKLFF; DNA: TGTGCCAGTAGTATAGGAGGGAGGACACCCAACAGAGGTGAAAAACTGTTTTTT
size: many; J: TRBJ1-6; D: .; V: TRBV10-3; CDR3: CAIRGTNYNSPLHF; DNA: TGTGCCATCAGGGGGACAAACTATAATTCACCCCTCCACTTT
size: .; J: TRBJ1-4; D: .; V: TRBV6-1; CDR3: CASSERGSGSEKLFF; DNA: TGTGCCAGCAGTGAAAGGGGTAGCGGGAGTGAAAAACTGTTTTTT
size: once; J: TRBJ2-7; D: .; V: TRBV5-1; CDR3: CASSLAVQGFYEQYF; DNA: TGCGCCAGCAGCTTGGCAGTACAGGGATTTTACGAGCAGTACTTC
size: .; J: TRBJ2-7; D: TRBD2; V: TRBV2; CDR3: CASTTGGYEQYF; DNA: TGTGCCAGCACCACGGGGGGCTACGAGCAGTACTTC
size: few; J: TRBJ2-2; D: .; V: TRBV7-9; CDR3: CASSLAVDGARELSF; DNA: TGTGCCAGCAGCTTAGCGGTGGACGGAGCGAGGGAGCTGTCCTTT
size: .; J: TRBJ2-5; D: TRBD2; V: TRBV15; CDR3: CATSRDLREGETQYF; DNA: TGTGCCACCAGCAGAGACTTGCGGGAGGGAGAGACCCAGTACTTC
size: .; J: TRBJ1-1; D: .; V: TRBV12-5; CDR3: CASGLPWGFTVGAEAFF; DNA: TGTGCTAGTGGTTTACCCTGGGGGTTCACGGTAGGCGCTGAAGCTTTCTTT
size: few; J: TRBJ1-3; D: TRBD1; V: TRBV3-1; CDR3: CASSPGTGPSGNTIYF; DNA: TGTGCCAGCAGTCCCGGGACAGGACCTTCTGGAAACACCATATATTTT
size: .; J: TRBJ1-1; D: .; V: TRBV10-3; CDR3: CAISPSYRADTEAFF; DNA: TGTGCCATCAGTCCCTCGTACAGGGCGGACACTGAAGCTTTCTTT
size: .; J: TRBJ2-7; D: .; V: TRBV7-9; CDR3: CASEGLREQYF; DNA: TGTGCCAGCGAAGGACTACGAGAGCAGTACTTC